The clone carrying this T cell receptor (beta chain) has a single count. Its specificity is not known. This sample was included in a study of OX40 agonist ivuxolimab in advanced cancers. Study in general: Averaging 60 years in age, with a range of about 20 to 90, the cohort was about 85% male. Participants could have had prior anti-PD-1, anti-PD-L1 or anti-CTLA-4 therapy, and less than 45% had some.

Study-wide results and caveats: The study found that CD8+ T cells averaged more expanded clones than CD4+. Relatively little clonal expansion, among the lowest observed, appeared in partial responders at 0.1-3.0 mg/kg.

Only in-frame clones appear in the TCRdb table, and some are missing; sequencing was by immunoSEQ multiplex PCR. Of tens of thousands of clones listed, approximately 86% are singletons. From germline, CDR1 is SGHRS and CDR2 YFSETQ. Trimming took 4 bases from V and 0 from J, leaving 16 bases between them. This CDR3 is 17 amino acids long. The clonotype originates from an adult with an advanced solid tumor such as melanoma, head and neck, liver or kidney cancer. The specimen comprised CD4+ or CD8+ T cells sorted from blood, sampled in a trial of the OX40 agonist ivuxolimab. The chain is built from TRBV5-1 and TRBJ2-2, with D perhaps matching TRBD1 (6 bases). CDR3 sequence (DNA): TGCGCCAGCAGCCGAACCCCCGGGACATCGAACACCGGGGAGCTGTTTTTT. It translates to CASSRTPGTSNTGELFF.